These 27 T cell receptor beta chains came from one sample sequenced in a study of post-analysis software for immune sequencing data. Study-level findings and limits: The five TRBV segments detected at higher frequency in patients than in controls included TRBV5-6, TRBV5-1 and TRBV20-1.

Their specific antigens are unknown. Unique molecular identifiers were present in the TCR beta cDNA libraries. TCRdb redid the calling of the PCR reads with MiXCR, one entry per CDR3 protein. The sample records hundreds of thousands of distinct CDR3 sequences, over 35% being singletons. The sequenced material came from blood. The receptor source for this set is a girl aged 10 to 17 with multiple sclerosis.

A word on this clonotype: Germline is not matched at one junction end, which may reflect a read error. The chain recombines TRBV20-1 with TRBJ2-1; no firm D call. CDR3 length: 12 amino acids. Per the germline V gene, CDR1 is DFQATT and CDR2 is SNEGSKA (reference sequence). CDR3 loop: CRARDDNNEQFF. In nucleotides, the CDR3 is TGCAGGGCTAGAGATGACAACAATGAGCAGTTCTTC.

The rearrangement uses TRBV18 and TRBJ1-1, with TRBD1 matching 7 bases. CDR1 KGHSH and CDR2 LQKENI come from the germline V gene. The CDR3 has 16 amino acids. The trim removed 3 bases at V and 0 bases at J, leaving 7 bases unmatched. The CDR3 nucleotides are TGTGCCAGCTCACCCCAGTGGACAGGAATGAACACTGAAGCTTTCTTT. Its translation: CASSPQWTGMNTEAFF.

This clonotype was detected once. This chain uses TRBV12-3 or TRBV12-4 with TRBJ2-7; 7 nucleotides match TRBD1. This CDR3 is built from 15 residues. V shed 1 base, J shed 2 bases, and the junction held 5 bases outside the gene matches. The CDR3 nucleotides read TGTGCCAGCAGTTTAGAGACAGGGTTGCCCTACGAGCAGTACTTC. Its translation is CASSLETGLPYEQYF.

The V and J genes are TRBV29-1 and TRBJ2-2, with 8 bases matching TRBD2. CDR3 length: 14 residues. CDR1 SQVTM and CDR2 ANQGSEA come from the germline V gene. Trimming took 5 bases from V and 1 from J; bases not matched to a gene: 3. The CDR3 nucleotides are TGCAGCGTTCAGACTAGCGTGAACACCGGGGAGCTGTTTTTT. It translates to CSVQTSVNTGELFF.

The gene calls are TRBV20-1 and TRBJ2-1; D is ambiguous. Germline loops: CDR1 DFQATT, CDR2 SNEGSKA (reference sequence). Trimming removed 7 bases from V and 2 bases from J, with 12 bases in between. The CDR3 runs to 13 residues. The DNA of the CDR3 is TGCAGTGAATCCGGTCGCACCTACAATGAGCAGTTCTTC. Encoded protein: CSESGRTYNEQFF.

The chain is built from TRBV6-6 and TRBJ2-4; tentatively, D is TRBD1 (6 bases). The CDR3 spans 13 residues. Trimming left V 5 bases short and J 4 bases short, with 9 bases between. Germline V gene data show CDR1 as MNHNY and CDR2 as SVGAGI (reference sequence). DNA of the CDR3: TGTGCCAGCAGTACAGGGCCTAAAAACATTCAGTACTTC. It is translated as CASSTGPKNIQYF.

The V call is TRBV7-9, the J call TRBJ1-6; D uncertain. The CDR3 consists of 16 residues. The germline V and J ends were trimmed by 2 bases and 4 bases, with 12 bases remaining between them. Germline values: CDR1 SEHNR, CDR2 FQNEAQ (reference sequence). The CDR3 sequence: CASSLQDHRYNSPLHF. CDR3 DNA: TGTGCCAGCAGCTTACAAGATCATCGGTATAATTCACCCCTCCACTTT. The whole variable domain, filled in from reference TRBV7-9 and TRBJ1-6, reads DTGVSQNPRHKITKRGQNVTFRCDPISEHNRLYWYRQTLGQGPEFLTYFQNEAQLEKSRLLSDRFSAERPKGSFSTLEIQRTEQGDSAMYLCASSLQDHRYNSPLHFGNGTRLTVT.

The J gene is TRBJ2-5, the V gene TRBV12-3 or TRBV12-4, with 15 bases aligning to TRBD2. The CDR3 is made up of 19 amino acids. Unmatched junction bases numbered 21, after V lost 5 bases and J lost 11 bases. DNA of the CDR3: TGTGCCAGCAGTCAATACCTAAGGACTAGCGGGAGGGCTTACAATGAGCAGTACTTC. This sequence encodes CASSQYLRTSGRAYNEQYF.

Here the CDR3 reads CASIRVGTLSSYEQYF. The DNA of the CDR3 is TGTGCCAGCATCCGAGTTGGGACTTTAAGCTCCTACGAGCAGTACTTC. The V gene is TRBV14, the J gene TRBJ2-7; perhaps TRBD2 as D (6 bases). Germline V gives CDR1 SGHDN, CDR2 FVKESK. Trimming shortened V by 7 bases and J by 0 bases, and 19 bases separated the two germline ends. The CDR3 totals 16 residues.

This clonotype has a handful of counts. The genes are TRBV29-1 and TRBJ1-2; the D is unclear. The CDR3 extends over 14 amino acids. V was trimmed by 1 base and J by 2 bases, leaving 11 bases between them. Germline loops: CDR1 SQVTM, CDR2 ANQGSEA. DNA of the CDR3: TGCAGCGTTGAAGTGGTACGGACCAACTATGGCTACACCTTC. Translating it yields CSVEVVRTNYGYTF.

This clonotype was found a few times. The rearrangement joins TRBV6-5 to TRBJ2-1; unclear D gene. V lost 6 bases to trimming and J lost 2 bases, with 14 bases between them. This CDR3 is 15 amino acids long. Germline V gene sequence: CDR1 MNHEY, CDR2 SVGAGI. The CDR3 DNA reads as TGTGCCAGCAGCTCAAGCTTTGTCCCCTACAATGAGCAGTTCTTC. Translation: CASSSSFVPYNEQFF.

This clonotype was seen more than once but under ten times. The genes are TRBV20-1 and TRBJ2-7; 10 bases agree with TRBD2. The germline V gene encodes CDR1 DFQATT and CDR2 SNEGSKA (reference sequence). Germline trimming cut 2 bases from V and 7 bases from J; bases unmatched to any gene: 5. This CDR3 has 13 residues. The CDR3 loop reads CSARLAGVGEQYF. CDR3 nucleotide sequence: TGCAGTGCTAGACTAGCGGGAGTGGGAGAGCAGTACTTC.

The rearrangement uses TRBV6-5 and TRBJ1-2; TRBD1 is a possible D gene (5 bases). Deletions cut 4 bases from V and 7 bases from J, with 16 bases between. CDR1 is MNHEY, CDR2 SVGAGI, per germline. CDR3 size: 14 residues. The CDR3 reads CASSSLTGVGGYTF. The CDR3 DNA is TGTGCCAGCAGTTCCCTGACGGGGGTCGGTGGCTACACCTTC.

The CDR3 region is CASTYRAGGGHEQYF. The CDR3, as DNA: TGTGCCAGCACCTACAGAGCGGGAGGGGGCCACGAGCAGTACTTC. The genes are TRBV12-3 or TRBV12-4 and TRBJ2-7; 10 nucleotides align to TRBD2. This CDR3 is built from 15 residues. The J segment lost 5 bases and the V segment lost 7 bases, leaving 11 bases of the junction unmatched.

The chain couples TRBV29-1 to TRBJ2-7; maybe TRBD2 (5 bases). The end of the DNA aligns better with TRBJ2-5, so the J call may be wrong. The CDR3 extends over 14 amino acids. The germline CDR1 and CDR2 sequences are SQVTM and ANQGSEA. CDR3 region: CSVEGRVGSGTQYF. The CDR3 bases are TGCAGCGTTGAGGGTCGGGTAGGGAGCGGGACCCAGTACTTC.

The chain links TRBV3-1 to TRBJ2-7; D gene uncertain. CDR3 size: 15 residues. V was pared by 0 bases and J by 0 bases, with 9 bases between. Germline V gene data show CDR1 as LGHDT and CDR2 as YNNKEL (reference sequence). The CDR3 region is CASSQDGASSYEQYF. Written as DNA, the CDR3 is TGTGCCAGCAGCCAAGACGGCGCCTCCTCCTACGAGCAGTACTTC.

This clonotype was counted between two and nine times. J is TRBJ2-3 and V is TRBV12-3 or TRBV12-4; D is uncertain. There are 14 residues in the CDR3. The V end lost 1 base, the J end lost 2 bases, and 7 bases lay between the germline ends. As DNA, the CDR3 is TGTGCCAGCAGTTTAGGGATTTTCACAGATACGCAGTATTTT. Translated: CASSLGIFTDTQYF.

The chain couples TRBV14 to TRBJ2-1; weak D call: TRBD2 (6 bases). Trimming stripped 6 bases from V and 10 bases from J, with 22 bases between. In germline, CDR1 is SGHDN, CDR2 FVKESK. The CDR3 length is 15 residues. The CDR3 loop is CASRPPGLNRGEQFF. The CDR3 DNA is TGTGCCAGCAGGCCCCCCGGACTTAACCGGGGGGAGCAGTTCTTC.

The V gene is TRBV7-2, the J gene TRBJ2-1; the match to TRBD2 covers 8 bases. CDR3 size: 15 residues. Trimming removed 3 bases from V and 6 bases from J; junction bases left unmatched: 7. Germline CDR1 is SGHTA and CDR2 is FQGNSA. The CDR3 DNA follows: TGTGCCAGCAGCTTGAGTAGCGGGGTGGGCAATGAGCAGTTCTTC. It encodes CASSLSSGVGNEQFF.

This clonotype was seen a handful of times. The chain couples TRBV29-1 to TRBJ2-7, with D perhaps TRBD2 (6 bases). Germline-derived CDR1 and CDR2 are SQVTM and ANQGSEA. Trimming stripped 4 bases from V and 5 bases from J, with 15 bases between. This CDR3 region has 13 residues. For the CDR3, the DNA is TGCAGCGTTGTGGAGGGAGTGTCCCACGAGCAGTACTTC. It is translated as CSVVEGVSHEQYF.

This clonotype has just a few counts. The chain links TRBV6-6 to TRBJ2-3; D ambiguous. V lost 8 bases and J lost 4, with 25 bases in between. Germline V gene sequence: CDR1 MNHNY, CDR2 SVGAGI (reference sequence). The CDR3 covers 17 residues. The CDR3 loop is CASPTRPTLFWADTQYF. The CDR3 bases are TGTGCCAGCCCGACTCGGCCCACCCTTTTCTGGGCAGATACGCAGTATTTT.

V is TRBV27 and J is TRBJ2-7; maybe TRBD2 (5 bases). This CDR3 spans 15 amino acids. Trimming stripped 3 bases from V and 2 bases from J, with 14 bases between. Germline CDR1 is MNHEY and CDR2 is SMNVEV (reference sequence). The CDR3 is CASSLLLVDTYEQYF. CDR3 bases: TGTGCCAGCAGTTTGCTACTAGTCGACACCTACGAGCAGTACTTC.

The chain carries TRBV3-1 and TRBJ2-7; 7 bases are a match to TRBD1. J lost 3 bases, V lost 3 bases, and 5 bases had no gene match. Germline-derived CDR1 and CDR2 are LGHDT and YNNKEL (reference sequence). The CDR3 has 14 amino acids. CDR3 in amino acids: CASSQMTGNYEQYF. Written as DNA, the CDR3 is TGTGCCAGCAGCCAGATGACAGGGAACTACGAGCAGTACTTC.

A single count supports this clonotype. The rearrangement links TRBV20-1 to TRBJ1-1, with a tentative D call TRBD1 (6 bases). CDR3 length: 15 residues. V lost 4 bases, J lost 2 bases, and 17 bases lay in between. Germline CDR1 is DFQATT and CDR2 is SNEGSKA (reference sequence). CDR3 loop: CSANLPGAPNTEAFF. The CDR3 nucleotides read TGCAGTGCTAACCTTCCAGGGGCCCCAAACACTGAAGCTTTCTTT.

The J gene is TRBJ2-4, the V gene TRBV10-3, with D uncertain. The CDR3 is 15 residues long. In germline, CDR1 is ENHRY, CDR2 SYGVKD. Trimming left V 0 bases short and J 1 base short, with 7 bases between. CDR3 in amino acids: CAISESLGAKNIQYF. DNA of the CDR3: TGTGCCATCAGTGAGTCGTTGGGTGCCAAAAACATTCAGTACTTC.

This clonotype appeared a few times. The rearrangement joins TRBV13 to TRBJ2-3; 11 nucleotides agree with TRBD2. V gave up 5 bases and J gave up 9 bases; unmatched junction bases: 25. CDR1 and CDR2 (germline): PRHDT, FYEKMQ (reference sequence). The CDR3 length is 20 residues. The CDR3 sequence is CASSSGDRTTSGTQRGTQYF. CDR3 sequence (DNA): TGTGCCAGCAGCAGCGGGGACAGAACGACTAGCGGGACTCAACGAGGGACGCAGTATTTT.

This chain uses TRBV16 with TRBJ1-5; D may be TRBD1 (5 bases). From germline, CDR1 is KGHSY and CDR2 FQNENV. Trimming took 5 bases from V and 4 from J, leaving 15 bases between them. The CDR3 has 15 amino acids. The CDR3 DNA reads TGTGCCAGCAGCTTAGGGGCCTCAAGGAATCAGCCCCAGCATTTT. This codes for CASSLGASRNQPQHF.